The next 4 T cell receptor beta chains were all read from a single sample in a study of control samples from healthy donors and cancer patients (TCRdb year 2020). Libraries were made using the immunoSEQ multiplex PCR assay. Here the immuneACCESS table is served through TCRdb, limited to in-frame sequences with V and J called. Missing clones are a known gap in these copies; in checked studies unresolved V genes cover under half, and the rest lacks a known reason. Here the sample has roughly 120,000 clones; 93% occur a single time. Approximately 1.7% of the sample is held by the ten biggest clonotypes. Sample: PBMCs. The receptor set was obtained from a man in his fifties or sixties with head and neck cancer.

The chain has TRBV25-1 and TRBJ1-2, with 7 positions matching TRBD1. The CDR3 runs to 14 residues. The V and J ends lost 4 bases and 6 bases, in that order; junction bases with no gene match: 8. Germline assignment: CDR1 MGHDK and CDR2 SYGVNS. The CDR3 spells CASSGRGTINGYTF. For the CDR3, the DNA is TGTGCCAGCAGTGGCAGGGGGACGATTAATGGCTACACCTTC.

This sequence joins TRBV4-3 and TRBJ1-2; 7 bases agree with TRBD1. V was pared by 3 bases and J by 4 bases, with 8 bases of the junction left unmatched. This CDR3 comprises 15 residues. Germline V lookup: CDR1 LGHNA, CDR2 YSLEER. The CDR3 loop is CASSQTRQGSYGYTF. In nucleotides, the CDR3 is TGCGCCAGCAGCCAGACGAGACAGGGTTCCTATGGCTACACCTTC.

This chain uses TRBV4-2 with TRBJ2-3; TRBD2 matches at 8 bases. The CDR3 has 15 residues. V lost 4 bases, J lost 8 bases, and 11 bases stayed unmatched. Looked up from germline, CDR1 is LGHNA and CDR2 is YNFKEQ. The CDR3 sequence is CASSRTVSGDATQYF. The CDR3 DNA sequence: TGTGCCAGCAGCCGGACGGTTAGCGGGGACGCTACGCAGTATTTT.

The J gene is TRBJ1-5, the V gene TRBV28; D is unclear. CDR3 length: 16 residues. Germline CDR1 reads MDHEN; CDR2 reads SYDVKM. The germline V and J ends were trimmed by 7 bases and 7 bases, with 23 bases remaining between them. The CDR3 loop reads CASTSRSRAGNQPQHF. CDR3 DNA: TGTGCCAGCACCTCCCGGAGCCGGGCCGGAAACCAGCCCCAGCATTTT.